This record looks at one T cell receptor beta chain sequence and its context. The antigen is unknown. Samples came from healthy bone marrow donors. The V and J ends lost 2 bases and 4 bases respectively, with 9 bases between them. The CDR3 has 14 amino acids. The germline CDR1 and CDR2 sequences are MNHNS and SASEGT. These data belong to a study of cytomegalovirus exposure and HLA in healthy donors. Study-wide findings and caveats: As a later analysis showed, a missense DCLRE1C variant was linked to trimming of TCR beta V- and J-genes. In a later analysis, productive TCRs from donors in an Asian-associated ancestry cluster reportedly carried fewer N-insertions than the cohort mean.

The PCR had 60 Vbeta and 13 Jbeta primers. Authors' analysis steps: The count from a later analysis was about 80 million unique TCR beta chains, about 9.9 million of them shared. Sequencing used immunoSEQ multiplex PCR; TCRdb keeps in-frame clones, though not all of them. V and J calls and clone size are those listed in that table; D and trimming were worked out from the DNA. Of some 190,000 clones listed, 78% are singletons. The material sequenced was PBMCs. The V gene is TRBV6-1, the J gene TRBJ1-3; D gene uncertain. The sequence came from a female donor in good health and CMV-seronegative. CDR3 in DNA: TGTGCCAGCAGTGAACGGTCGCGGGGAAACACCATATATTTT. It is translated as CASSERSRGNTIYF.